Listed here is a single T cell receptor beta chain. Antigen unknown. At one boundary the junction diverges from the germline segment, which might be a read error. This sample is drawn from a study of blood T cells in healthy people across ages. A J-beta primer mix and a sample-barcoded 5' primer were used in a second PCR of roughly 6 to 11 cycles. Via MiXCR, TCRdb re-called the 5' RACE reads, giving one row per CDR3 protein. The data contain around 1.5 million distinct CDR3 sequences, around 59% of them singletons. Whole-study findings and limits: Researchers said unsorted PBMCs prevented a conclusive naive versus antigen-experienced comparison. A greater number of naive CD4+ cells and higher diversity distinguished long-lived donors from aged donors.

Donors were systemically healthy Caucasian individuals from Russia aged roughly 6 to 90 years. The CDR3 is 15 amino acids. In germline, CDR1 is SGHRS, CDR2 YFSETQ. The sequenced sample consisted of blood. This chain uses TRBV5-1 with TRBJ2-4; TRBD1 aligns across 7 bases. The TCR comes from a man between 18 and 35 years old in good health. CDR3 coding DNA: TGCGCCAGCAGCCCGCTCGACAGGGACAAAAACACTCAGTACTTC. Protein: CASSPLDRDKNTQYF.